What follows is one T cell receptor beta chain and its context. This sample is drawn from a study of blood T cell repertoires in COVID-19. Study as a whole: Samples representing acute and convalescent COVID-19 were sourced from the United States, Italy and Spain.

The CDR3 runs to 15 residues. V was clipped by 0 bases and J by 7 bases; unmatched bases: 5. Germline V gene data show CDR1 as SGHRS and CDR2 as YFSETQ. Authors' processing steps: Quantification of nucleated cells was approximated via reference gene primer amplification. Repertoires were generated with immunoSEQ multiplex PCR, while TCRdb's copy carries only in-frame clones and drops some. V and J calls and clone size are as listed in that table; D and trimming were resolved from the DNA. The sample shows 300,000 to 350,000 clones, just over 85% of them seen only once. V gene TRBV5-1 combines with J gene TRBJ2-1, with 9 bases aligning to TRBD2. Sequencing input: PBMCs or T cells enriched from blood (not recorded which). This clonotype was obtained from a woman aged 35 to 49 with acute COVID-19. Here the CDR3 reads CASSLVAGVFNEQFF. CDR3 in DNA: TGCGCCAGCAGCTTGGTAGCGGGAGTGTTTAATGAGCAGTTCTTC. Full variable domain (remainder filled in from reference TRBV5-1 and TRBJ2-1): KAGVTQTPRYLIKTRGQQVTLSCSPISGHRSVSWYQQTPGQGLQFLFEYFSETQRNKGNFPGRFSGRQFSNSRSEMNVSTLELGDSALYLCASSLVAGVFNEQFFGPGTRLTVL.